The T cell receptor (beta chain) under discussion was sequenced for a study of neurological immune-mediated disorders (dated by TCRdb to the late 2010s). With respect to the entire study: The study compared peripheral blood TCR-beta repertoires of HTLV-I-associated myelopathy (HAM/TSP) patients, multiple sclerosis patients and healthy controls using UMI-based sequencing. The cohort comprised about 70 subjects: around 15 HAM/TSP patients, some 34 multiple sclerosis patients and 20 or so healthy controls. The roughly 110 TCR-beta libraries included longitudinal samples, technical triplicates and paired sorted CD4+ and CD8+ T-cell subsets alongside PBMC samples. General findings and caveats noted by the study authors: TCR clonal expansion was greatest in HAM/TSP patients and smallest in MS patients, who ranked below even healthy controls. Expanded clones from different subjects shared no identical CDR3 amino acid sequences, which suggests that TCR-beta repertoires were private in all groups.

In the germline V gene, CDR1 corresponds to MNHEY and CDR2 to SVGEGT. The junction shows trimming of 2 bases on V and 2 bases on J, plus 3 bases between the germline ends. The CDR3 contains 13 residues, cysteine and phenylalanine counted. Of the read, only the CDR3 DNA is kept; its 39 bases are in frame from base 1. To synthesize cDNA, template-switch 5'RACE was performed with a primer carrying a 10-nucleotide random unique molecular identifier so that each TCR transcript was tagged. Each sequencing run produced over 160 million TCR-beta sequences covering 15-18 subjects. The RNeasy kit was used for extraction of total RNA. The KAPA Real-time Library Amplification kit was used to amplify TCR-beta VDJ regions with primers targeting the TCR constant region and the 5'RACE anchor. A first PCR added sample indexes and Illumina adaptors, after which a second PCR increased the library yield. The roughly 650 bp TCR product was size-selected on a 2% E-gel SizeSelection system after Ampure bead purification. Before pooling, library quality was assessed on a Bioanalyzer, concentration was determined with Qubit, and library quantification was performed with the Kapa Library Quantification kit. Paired-end 2 x 150 bp sequencing of the libraries was performed on an Illumina HiSeq 2500. To increase sequence diversity, roughly 24-31% phiX was spiked into each library pool. In the paper's pipeline: The UMI-based MiGEC pipeline processed quality-filtered reads and removed over 80% of raw TCR sequences during error correction. IMGT germline references were used for alignment of VDJ genes, and clonotypes were defined by a unique CDR3 amino acid sequence together with V-J genes. VDJtools evaluated clonal expansion, Shannon diversity and CDR3 relatedness (CalcPairwiseDistances, ClusterSamples); CLCbio workbench built phylogenetic trees. Using coefficient-of-variation modelling across technical triplicates, the study counted a clone as expanded if it had at least 8 unique UMIs. TCRdb redid the processing of the public reads, applying fastp at Q25 and MiXCR, and retained in-frame beta chains. Here each entry gathers all rows of one CDR3 protein and keeps the most common genes and DNA. The V and J calls reflect TCRdb's pipeline rather than the authors' work. Counted in this sample were 27,000 or so distinct CDR3 sequences; approximately 21% of them appeared once. 16% of the sample rests with the top ten.

This clonotype was picked up many times. Its antigen remains unidentified. Per-nucleotide qualities are absent, and no much larger clonotype sits a single base away. The healthy controls were volunteers from a blood bank in Maryland, USA. For unsorted PBMC libraries, 2 million PBMCs were used after storage in RNAlater at -80 degrees C until RNA extraction. Peripheral blood was subjected to Ficoll-Hypaque density gradient centrifugation to isolate PBMCs, which were then cryopreserved in liquid nitrogen. The TCR comes from a woman between 55 and 75 years old in good health. The chain is encoded by TRBV6-2 or TRBV6-3 joined to TRBJ2-2, with an unclear D gene assignment. The sample comprised PBMCs. The CDR3 reads as follows: CASSYVNTGELFF. The DNA is as follows: TGTGCCAGCAGTTACGTAAACACCGGGGAGCTGTTTTTT.